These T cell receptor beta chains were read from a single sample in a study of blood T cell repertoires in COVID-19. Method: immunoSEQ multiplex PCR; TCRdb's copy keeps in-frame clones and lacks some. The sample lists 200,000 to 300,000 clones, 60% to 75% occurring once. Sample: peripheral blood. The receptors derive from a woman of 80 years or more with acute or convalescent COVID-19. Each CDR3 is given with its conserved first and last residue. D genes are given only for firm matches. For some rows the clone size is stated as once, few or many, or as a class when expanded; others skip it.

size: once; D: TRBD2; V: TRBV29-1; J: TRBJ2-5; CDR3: CSEWMGRVQETQYF; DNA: TGCAGCGAGTGGATGGGGAGGGTCCAAGAGACCCAGTACTTC
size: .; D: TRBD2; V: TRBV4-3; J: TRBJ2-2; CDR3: CASSQDRGGAHTGELFF; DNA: TGCGCCAGCAGCCAAGATCGGGGGGGGGCCCACACCGGGGAGCTGTTTTTT
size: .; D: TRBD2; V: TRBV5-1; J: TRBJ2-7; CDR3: CASSLASTSGNEQYF; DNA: TGCGCCAGCAGCTTGGCCTCGACTAGCGGGAACGAGCAGTACTTC
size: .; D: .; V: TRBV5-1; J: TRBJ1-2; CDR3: CASSLDGGMVYGYTF; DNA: TGCGCCAGCAGCTTGGACGGAGGGATGGTTTATGGCTACACCTTC
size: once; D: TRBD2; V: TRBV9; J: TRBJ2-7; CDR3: CASSPRGGTGYYEQYF; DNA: TGTGCCAGCAGCCCCCGGGGGGGAACGGGATACTACGAGCAGTACTTC
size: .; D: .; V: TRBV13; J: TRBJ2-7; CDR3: CASSLGLGVVEQYF; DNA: TGTGCCAGCAGCTTAGGGCTAGGGGTCGTCGAGCAGTACTTC
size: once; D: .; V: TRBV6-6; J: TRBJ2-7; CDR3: CASSYKGGSSYEQYF; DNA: TGTGCCAGCAGTTACAAGGGGGGGAGCTCCTACGAGCAGTACTTC
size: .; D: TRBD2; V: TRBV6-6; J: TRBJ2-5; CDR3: CASSTTGGGAETQYF; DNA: TGTGCCAGCAGTACGACCGGGGGGGGCGCAGAGACCCAGTACTTC
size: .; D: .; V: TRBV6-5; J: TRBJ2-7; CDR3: CASRSDSRPTGEQYF; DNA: TGTGCCAGCAGGTCCGACAGTCGCCCGACGGGTGAGCAGTACTTC
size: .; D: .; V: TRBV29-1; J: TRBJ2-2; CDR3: CSVKDRNTGELFF; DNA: TGCAGCGTTAAGGACAGAAACACCGGGGAGCTGTTTTTT
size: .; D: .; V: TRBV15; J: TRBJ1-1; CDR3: CATSRDTSGYAEAFF; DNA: TGTGCCACCAGCAGAGATACTTCGGGTTACGCTGAAGCTTTCTTT
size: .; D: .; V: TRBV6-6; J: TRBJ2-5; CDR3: CASSYSITGKETQYF; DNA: TGTGCCAGCAGTTACTCGATAACAGGGAAAGAGACCCAGTACTTC
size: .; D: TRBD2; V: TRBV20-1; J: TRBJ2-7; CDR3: CSASRGGYEQYF; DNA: TGCAGTGCTAGTCGGGGGGGCTACGAGCAGTACTTC
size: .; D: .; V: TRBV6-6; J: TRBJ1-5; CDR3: CASTGGGGGQPQHF; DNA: TGTGCCAGCACTGGGGGGGGCGGCGGACAGCCCCAGCATTTT
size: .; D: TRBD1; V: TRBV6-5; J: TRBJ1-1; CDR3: CASSFNRGRTEAFF; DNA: TGTGCCAGCAGTTTTAACAGGGGGCGTACTGAAGCTTTCTTT
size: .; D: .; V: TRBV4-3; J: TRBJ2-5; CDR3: CASSQDQGLGSETQYF; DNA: TGCGCCAGCAGCCAAGATCAGGGACTGGGGTCGGAGACCCAGTACTTC
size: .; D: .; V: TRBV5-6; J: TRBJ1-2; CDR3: CASSLWGRTGYTF; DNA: TGTGCCAGCAGCTTGTGGGGGCGCACTGGCTACACCTTC
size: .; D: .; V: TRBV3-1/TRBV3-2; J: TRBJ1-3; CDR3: CASSYQGEMGKTIYF; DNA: TGTGCCAGCAGCTACCAAGGGGAAATGGGAAAAACCATATATTTT
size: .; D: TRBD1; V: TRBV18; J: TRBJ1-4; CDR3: CASSPSGTGREKLFF; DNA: TGTGCCAGCTCACCGTCAGGGACAGGGCGTGAAAAACTGTTTTTT
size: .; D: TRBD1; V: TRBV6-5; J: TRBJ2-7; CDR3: CASRTGTGPYEQYF; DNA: TGTGCCAGCAGAACCGGGACAGGGCCATACGAGCAGTACTTC
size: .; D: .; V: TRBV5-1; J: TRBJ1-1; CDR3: CASSLGGPNTEAFF; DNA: TGCGCCAGCAGCTTAGGAGGGCCGAACACTGAAGCTTTCTTT
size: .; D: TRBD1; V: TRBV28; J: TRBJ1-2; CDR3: CASSLTGQGALGYTF; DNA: TGTGCCAGCAGTTTGACGGGACAGGGGGCGTTAGGCTACACCTTC
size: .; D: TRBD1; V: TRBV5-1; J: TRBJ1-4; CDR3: CASSSQGGRDEKLFF; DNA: TGCGCCAGCAGCTCTCAGGGGGGCAGAGATGAAAAACTGTTTTTT
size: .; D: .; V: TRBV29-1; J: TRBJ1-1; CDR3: CSAGRTEAFF; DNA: TGCAGCGCAGGGAGGACTGAAGCTTTCTTT
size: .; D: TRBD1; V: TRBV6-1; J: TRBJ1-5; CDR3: CASSEDRGQGQPQHF; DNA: TGTGCCAGCAGTGAGGACAGGGGGCAGGGTCAGCCCCAGCATTTT
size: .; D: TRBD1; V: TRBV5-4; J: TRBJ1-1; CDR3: CASSFTGGMNTEAFF; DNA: TGTGCCAGCAGCTTCACAGGGGGCATGAACACTGAAGCTTTCTTT
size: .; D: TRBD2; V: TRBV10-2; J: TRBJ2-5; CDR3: CASSLTSGRKETQYF; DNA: TGCGCCAGCAGTCTGACTAGCGGGAGGAAAGAGACCCAGTACTTC
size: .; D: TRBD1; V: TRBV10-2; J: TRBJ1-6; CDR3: CASRDRVENSPLHF; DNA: TGCGCCAGCAGGGACAGGGTGGAGAATTCACCCCTCCACTTT
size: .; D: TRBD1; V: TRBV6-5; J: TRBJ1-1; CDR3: CASRRQGIQTEAFF; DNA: TGTGCCAGCAGGCGACAGGGCATTCAGACTGAAGCTTTCTTT
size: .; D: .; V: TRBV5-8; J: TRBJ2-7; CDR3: CASSLGIQGKPTYEQYF; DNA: TGTGCCAGCAGTTTAGGGATTCAGGGAAAACCCACCTACGAGCAGTACTTC
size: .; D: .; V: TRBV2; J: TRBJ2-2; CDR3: CASRFSGNTGELFF; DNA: TGTGCCAGCAGGTTTAGCGGTAACACCGGGGAGCTGTTTTTT
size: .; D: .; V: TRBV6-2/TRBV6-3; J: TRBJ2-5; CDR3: CASSPAGRGSETQYF; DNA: TGTGCCAGCAGTCCGGCAGGGAGGGGGTCAGAGACCCAGTACTTC
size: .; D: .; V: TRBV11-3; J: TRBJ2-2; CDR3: CASSLSVGELFF; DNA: TGTGCCAGCAGTCTTAGCGTCGGGGAGCTGTTTTTT
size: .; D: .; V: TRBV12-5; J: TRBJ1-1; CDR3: CASGQQGNTEAFF; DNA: TGTGCTAGTGGACAACAGGGAAACACTGAAGCTTTCTTT
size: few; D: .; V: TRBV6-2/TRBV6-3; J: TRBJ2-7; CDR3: CASSTQGSLSYEQYF; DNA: TGTGCCAGCAGTACCCAGGGCTCCCTATCCTACGAGCAGTACTTC
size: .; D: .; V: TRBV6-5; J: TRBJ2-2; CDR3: CASRPPRGTGELFF; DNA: TGTGCCAGCAGGCCCCCTCGGGGCACCGGGGAGCTGTTTTTT
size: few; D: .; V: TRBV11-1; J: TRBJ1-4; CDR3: CASSEGEGEKLFF; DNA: TGTGCCAGCAGCGAGGGGGAAGGAGAAAAACTGTTTTTT
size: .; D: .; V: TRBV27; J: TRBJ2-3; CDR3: CASSLQGLVSTDTQYF; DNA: TGTGCCAGCAGTCTCCAGGGGTTGGTAAGCACAGATACGCAGTATTTT
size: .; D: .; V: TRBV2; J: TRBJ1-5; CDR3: CASSAWSSNQPQHF; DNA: TGTGCCAGCAGTGCTTGGAGTAGCAATCAGCCCCAGCATTTT
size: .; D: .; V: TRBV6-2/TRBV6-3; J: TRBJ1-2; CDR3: CASSYRGANYGYTF; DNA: TGTGCCAGCAGTTACCGCGGGGCCAACTATGGCTACACCTTC
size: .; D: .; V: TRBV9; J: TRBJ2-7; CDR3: CASNEGDHSSEDEQYF; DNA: TGTGCCAGCAACGAGGGGGACCACAGCAGCGAGGACGAGCAGTACTTC
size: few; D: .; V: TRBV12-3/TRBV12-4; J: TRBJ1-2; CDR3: CASSWTEYGYTF; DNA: TGTGCCAGCAGTTGGACAGAATATGGCTACACCTTC